The clone carrying this T cell receptor (beta chain) appeared a single time. Its antigen is unidentified. TCRdb's copy holds only in-frame clones and misses some; the assay was immunoSEQ multiplex PCR. Altogether some 2,400,000 clones are present, more than 90% being singletons, with the ten largest covering around 0.13%. The sample comes from a study of shared clonotypes between healthy human individuals. About the study: Each donor's CD4 naive and CD4 memory cells filled three plates apiece, CD8 naive two, and CD8 memory one.

General study findings and limits: With few donors, the genetic and exposure-history diversity represented was limited.

Germline V gives CDR1 GTSNPN, CDR2 SVGIG (reference sequence). The ends were cut back, 3 bases at V and 0 bases at J, with 8 bases in the middle. The CDR3 runs to 13 residues. The receptor comes from a young man in good health. The sequenced sample consisted of naive CD4+ T cells sorted from blood. The subset denotes: CD45RA+ positively selected. The gene calls are TRBV30 and TRBJ1-1, with D hard to call. The DNA for the CDR3 is TGTGCCTGGAGACAAGTCATGAACACTGAAGCTTTCTTT. Residues: CAWRQVMNTEAFF.